This T cell receptor beta chain comes out of a study of shared clonotypes between healthy human individuals. Recent acute infections and vaccinations were absent in the healthy HIV-negative adult donors. With 5 bases removed from V and 0 bases from J, the gap between germline ends came to 16 bases. The CDR3 has 17 amino acids. Germline loops: CDR1 SGHNT, CDR2 YENEEA. In the sorted-subset replicate PCRs, around 0.2 ug DNA, 30,000 or so T cell genomes, was used. Generated by immunoSEQ multiplex PCR, the TCRdb table keeps only in-frame clones and is missing some. Here the sample spans over a million clones, around three quarters being singletons.

Sequenced sample: memory CD4+ T cells from PBMCs. Described subset: CD45RA-negative fraction. The chain carries TRBV11-3 and TRBJ2-2; TRBD2 is a possible D gene (5 bases). The sequence came from a man aged 18 to 29 in good health. Some clones in this sample may be carry-over from other donors' samples. The DNA of the CDR3 is TGTGCCAGCAGCAACCCAAACCGGGAAACGAACACCGGGGAGCTGTTTTTT. Encoded protein: CASSNPNRETNTGELFF.